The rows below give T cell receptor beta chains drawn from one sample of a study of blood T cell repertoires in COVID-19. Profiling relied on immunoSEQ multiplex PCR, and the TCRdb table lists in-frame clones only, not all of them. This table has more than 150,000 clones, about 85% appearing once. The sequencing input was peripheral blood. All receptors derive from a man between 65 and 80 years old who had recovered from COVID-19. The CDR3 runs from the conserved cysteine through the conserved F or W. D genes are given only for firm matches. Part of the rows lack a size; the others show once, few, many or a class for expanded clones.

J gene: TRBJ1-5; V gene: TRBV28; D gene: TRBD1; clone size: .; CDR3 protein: CASSLGTGLGNQPQHF; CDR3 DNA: TGTGCCAGCAGTTTAGGGACAGGGTTGGGCAATCAGCCCCAGCATTTT
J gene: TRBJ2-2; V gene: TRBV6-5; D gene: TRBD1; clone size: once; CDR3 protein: CASSYLTGTGAGELFF; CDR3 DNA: TGTGCCAGCAGTTACTTAACCGGGACAGGGGCCGGGGAGCTGTTTTTT
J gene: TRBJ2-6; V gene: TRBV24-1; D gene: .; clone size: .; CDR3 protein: CATSGPTRARPGANVLTF; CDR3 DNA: TGTGCCACCAGTGGCCCAACGCGGGCTAGGCCTGGGGCCAACGTCCTGACTTTC
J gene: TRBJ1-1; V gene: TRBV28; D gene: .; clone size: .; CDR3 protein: CASSNPLIQILNTEAFF; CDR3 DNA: TGTGCCAGCAGTAACCCCCTAATACAGATTCTGAACACTGAAGCTTTCTTT
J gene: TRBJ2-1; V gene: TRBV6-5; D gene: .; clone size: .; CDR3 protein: CASSSGISSSNEQFF; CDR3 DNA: TGTGCCAGCAGCTCCGGGATTAGCTCGAGCAATGAGCAGTTCTTC
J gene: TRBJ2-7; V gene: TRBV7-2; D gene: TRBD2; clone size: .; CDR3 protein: CASSLMGTSGYEQYF; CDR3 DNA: TGTGCCAGCAGCTTAATGGGGACTAGCGGCTACGAGCAGTACTTC
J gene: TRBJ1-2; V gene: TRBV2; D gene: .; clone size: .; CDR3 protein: CASRGTGQGYGYTF; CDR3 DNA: TGTGCCAGCAGGGGTACAGGGCAAGGCTATGGCTACACCTTC
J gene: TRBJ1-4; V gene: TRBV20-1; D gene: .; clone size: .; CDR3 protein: CSASGQGGEKLFF; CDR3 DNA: TGCAGTGCTAGTGGGCAGGGAGGAGAAAAACTGTTTTTT
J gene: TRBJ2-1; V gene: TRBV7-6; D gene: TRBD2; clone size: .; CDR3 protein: CASSSLAGVPYNEQFF; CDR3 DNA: TGTGCCAGCAGCTCCTTAGCGGGAGTACCCTACAATGAGCAGTTCTTC
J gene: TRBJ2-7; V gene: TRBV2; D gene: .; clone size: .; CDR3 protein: CASSETRAISREQYF; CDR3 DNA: TGTGCCAGCAGTGAAACCAGGGCAATCTCTCGGGAGCAGTACTTC
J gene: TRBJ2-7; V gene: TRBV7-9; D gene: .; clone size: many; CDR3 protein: CASSRGAYEQYF; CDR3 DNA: TGTGCCAGCAGCCGCGGAGCGTACGAGCAGTACTTC
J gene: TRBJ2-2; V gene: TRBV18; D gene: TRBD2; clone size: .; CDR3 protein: CASSPRTSGNTGELFF; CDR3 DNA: TGTGCCAGCTCACCACGGACTAGCGGGAACACCGGGGAGCTGTTTTTT
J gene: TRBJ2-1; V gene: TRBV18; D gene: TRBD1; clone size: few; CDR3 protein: CASSPPGTGFNEQFF; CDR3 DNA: TGTGCCAGCTCACCCCCCGGGACAGGTTTCAATGAGCAGTTCTTC
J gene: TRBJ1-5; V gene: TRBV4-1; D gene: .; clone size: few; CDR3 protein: CASSQAVLERSNQPQHF; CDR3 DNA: TGCGCCAGCAGCCAAGCCGTTCTAGAAAGGTCCAATCAGCCCCAGCATTTT
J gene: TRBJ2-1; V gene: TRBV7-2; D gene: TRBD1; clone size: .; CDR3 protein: CASSLAIGGTGDEQFF; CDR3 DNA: TGTGCCAGCAGCTTAGCAATTGGAGGGACAGGGGACGAGCAGTTCTTC
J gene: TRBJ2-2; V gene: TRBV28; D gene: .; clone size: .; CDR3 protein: CACSPDYGSRNTGELFF; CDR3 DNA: TGTGCCTGCAGCCCGGATTACGGGAGCAGGAACACCGGGGAGCTGTTTTTT
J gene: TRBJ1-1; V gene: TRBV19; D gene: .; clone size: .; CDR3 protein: CASTTPGHQNTEAFF; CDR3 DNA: TGTGCCAGTACCACCCCGGGACACCAAAACACTGAAGCTTTCTTT
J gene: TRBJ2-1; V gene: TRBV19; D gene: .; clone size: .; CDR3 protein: CASSLDWVSEQFF; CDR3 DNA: TGTGCCAGTAGTCTCGACTGGGTGAGTGAGCAGTTCTTC
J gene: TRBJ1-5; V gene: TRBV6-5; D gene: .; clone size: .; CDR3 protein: CASSYGRDQPQHF; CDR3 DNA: TGTGCCAGCAGTTACGGGAGGGATCAGCCCCAGCATTTT
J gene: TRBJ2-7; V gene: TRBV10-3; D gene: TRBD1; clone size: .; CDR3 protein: CAIGTGGVYEQYF; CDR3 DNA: TGTGCCATCGGGACAGGGGGGGTCTACGAGCAGTACTTC
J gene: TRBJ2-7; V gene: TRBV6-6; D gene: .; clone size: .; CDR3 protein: CASSYGGGEQYF; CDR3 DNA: TGTGCCAGCAGTTACGGGGGAGGCGAGCAGTACTTC
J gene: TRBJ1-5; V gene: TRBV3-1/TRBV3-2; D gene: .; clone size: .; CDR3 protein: CASSLRDTSQPQHF; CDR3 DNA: TGTGCCAGCAGCCTGAGGGACACAAGTCAGCCCCAGCATTTT
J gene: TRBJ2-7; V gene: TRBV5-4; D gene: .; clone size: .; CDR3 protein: CASSLAGHSYEQYF; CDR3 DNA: TGTGCCAGCAGCTTAGCGGGACACTCCTACGAGCAGTACTTC
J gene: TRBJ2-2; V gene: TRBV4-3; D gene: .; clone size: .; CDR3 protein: CASSQDPGQGLGAGELFF; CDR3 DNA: TGCGCCAGCAGCCAAGATCCAGGGCAGGGCCTGGGCGCCGGGGAGCTGTTTTTT
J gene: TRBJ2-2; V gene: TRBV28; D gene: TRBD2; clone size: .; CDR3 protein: CASSLLAGGSGTGELFF; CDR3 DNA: TGTGCCAGCAGCCTCCTAGCGGGAGGCTCGGGGACCGGGGAGCTGTTTTTT
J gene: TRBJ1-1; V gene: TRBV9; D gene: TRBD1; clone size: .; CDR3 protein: CASSTRPTGGTEAFF; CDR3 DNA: TGTGCCAGCAGCACCCGCCCGACAGGGGGAACTGAAGCTTTCTTT
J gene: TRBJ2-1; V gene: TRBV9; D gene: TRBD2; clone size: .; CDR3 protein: CASSETSGASYNEQFF; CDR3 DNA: TGTGCCAGCAGCGAGACTAGCGGGGCATCCTACAATGAGCAGTTCTTC
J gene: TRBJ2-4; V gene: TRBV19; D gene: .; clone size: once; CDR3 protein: CASSPGLAKNIQYF; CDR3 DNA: TGTGCCAGTAGTCCGGGACTAGCCAAAAACATTCAGTACTTC
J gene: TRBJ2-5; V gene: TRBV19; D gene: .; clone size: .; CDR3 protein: CASSMLGHPKRQTQYF; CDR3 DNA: TGTGCCAGTAGTATGTTGGGGCACCCTAAGAGGCAGACCCAGTACTTC
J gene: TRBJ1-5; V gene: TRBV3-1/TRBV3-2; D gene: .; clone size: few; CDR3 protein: CASSQEYSNQPQHF; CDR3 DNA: TGTGCCAGCAGCCAAGAATATAGCAATCAGCCCCAGCATTTT
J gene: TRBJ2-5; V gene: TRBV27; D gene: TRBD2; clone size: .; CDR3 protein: CASSLKWLAGVETQYF; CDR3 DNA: TGTGCCAGCAGTTTAAAATGGCTAGCGGGAGTAGAGACCCAGTACTTC
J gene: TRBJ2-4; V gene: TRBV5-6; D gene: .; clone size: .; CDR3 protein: CASSLIGEIAKNIQYF; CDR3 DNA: TGTGCCAGCAGCTTGATCGGGGAAATAGCCAAAAACATTCAGTACTTC
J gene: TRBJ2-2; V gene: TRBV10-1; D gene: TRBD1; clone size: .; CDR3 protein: CASSDSVWTGVTGELFF; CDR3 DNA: TGCGCCAGCAGTGATTCGGTTTGGACAGGGGTCACCGGGGAGCTGTTTTTT
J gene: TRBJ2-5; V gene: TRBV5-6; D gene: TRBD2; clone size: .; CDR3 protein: CASSLAAGGLETQYF; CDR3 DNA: TGTGCCAGCAGCTTGGCGGCGGGAGGCTTAGAGACCCAGTACTTC
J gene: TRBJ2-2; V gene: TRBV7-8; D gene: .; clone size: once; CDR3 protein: CASSVGGGSVDPGELFF; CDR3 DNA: TGTGCCAGCAGCGTGGGGGGCGGGAGCGTCGATCCCGGGGAGCTGTTTTTT
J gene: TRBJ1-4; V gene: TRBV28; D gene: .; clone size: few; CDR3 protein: CASTPAGTNEKLFF; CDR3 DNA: TGTGCCAGCACCCCAGCGGGGACTAATGAAAAACTGTTTTTT
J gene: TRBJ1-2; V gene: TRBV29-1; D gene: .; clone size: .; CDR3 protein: CSVEGQGSDYGYTF; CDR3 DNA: TGCAGCGTTGAAGGGCAGGGGTCGGACTATGGCTACACCTTC
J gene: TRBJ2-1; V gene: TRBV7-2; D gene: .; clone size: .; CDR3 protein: CASSLRDTLWGEQFF; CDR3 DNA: TGTGCCAGCAGCTTACGGGACACCCTATGGGGTGAGCAGTTCTTC
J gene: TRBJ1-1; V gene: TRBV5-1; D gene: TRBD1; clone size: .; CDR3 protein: CASSQTGSRETEAFF; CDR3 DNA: TGCGCCAGCAGCCAGACAGGGTCTAGGGAAACTGAAGCTTTCTTT
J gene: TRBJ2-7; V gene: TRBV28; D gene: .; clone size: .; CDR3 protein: CASSSQGDEQYF; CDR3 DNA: TGTGCCAGCAGTTCACAGGGCGACGAGCAGTACTTC
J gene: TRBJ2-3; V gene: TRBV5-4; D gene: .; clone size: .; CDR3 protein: CASSSRGTDTQYF; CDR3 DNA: TGTGCCAGCAGCTCTCGGGGCACAGATACGCAGTATTTT
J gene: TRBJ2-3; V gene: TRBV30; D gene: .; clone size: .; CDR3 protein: CAWRGGSAITDTQYF; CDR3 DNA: TGTGCCTGGAGAGGCGGCAGCGCAATTACAGATACGCAGTATTTT
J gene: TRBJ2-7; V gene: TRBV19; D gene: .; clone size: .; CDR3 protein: CASSIAEFYEQYF; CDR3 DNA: TGTGCCAGTAGTATAGCCGAGTTCTACGAGCAGTACTTC
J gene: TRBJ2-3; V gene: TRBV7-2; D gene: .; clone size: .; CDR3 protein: CASSFFGGTDTQYF; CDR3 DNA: TGTGCCAGCAGCTTCTTCGGCGGGACAGATACGCAGTATTTT
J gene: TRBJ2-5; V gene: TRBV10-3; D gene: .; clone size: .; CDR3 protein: CAISDSTGLETQYF; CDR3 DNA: TGTGCCATCAGTGACTCAACAGGGCTCGAGACCCAGTACTTC
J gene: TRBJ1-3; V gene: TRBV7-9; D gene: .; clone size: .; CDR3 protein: CASSLLAGLGNTIYF; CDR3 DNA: TGTGCCAGCAGCTTACTTGCAGGGTTGGGAAACACCATATATTTT
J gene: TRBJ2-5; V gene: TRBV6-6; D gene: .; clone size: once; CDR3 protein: CASRNPGIFGTQYF; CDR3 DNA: TGTGCCAGCAGAAATCCCGGGATATTCGGGACCCAGTACTTC
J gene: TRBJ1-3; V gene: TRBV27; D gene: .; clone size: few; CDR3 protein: CASRYSSGNTIYF; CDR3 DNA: TGTGCCAGCAGATACTCAAGCGGAAACACCATATATTTT
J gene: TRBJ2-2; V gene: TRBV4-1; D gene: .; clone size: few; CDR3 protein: CASSHRDTGELFF; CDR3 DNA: TGCGCCAGCAGCCACAGGGACACCGGGGAGCTGTTTTTT
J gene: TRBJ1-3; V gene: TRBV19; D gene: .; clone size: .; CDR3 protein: CASSMVDSGNTIYF; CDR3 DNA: TGTGCCAGTAGTATGGTAGACTCTGGAAACACCATATATTTT
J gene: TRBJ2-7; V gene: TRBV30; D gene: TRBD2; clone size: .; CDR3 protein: CAYGAGAYEQYF; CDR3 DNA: TGTGCTTATGGGGCGGGAGCCTACGAGCAGTACTTC
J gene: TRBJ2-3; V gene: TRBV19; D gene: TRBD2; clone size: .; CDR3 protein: CASSGLAGGPTDTQYF; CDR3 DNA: TGTGCCAGTAGCGGACTAGCGGGAGGGCCAACAGATACGCAGTATTTT
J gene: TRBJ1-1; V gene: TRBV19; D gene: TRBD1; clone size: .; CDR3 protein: CASTLDRLNTEAFF; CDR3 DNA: TGTGCCAGTACCCTGGACAGGTTGAACACTGAAGCTTTCTTT
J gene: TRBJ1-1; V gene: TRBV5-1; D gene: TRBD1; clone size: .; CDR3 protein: CASSSRQGGNTEAFF; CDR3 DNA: TGCGCCAGCAGCTCCCGACAGGGGGGGAACACTGAAGCTTTCTTT
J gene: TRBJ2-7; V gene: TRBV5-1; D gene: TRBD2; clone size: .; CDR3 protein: CASSPTSGTYEQYF; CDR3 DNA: TGCGCCAGCAGTCCGACTAGCGGGACCTACGAGCAGTACTTC
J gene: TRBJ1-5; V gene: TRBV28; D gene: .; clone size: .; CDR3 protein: CASSLTNSYSNQPQHF; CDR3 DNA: TGTGCCAGCAGTTTAACGAACAGTTATAGCAATCAGCCCCAGCATTTT
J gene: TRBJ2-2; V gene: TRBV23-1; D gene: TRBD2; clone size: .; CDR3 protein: CASRLTGTSGFLVPGELFF; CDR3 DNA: TGCGCCAGCAGACTAACCGGGACTAGCGGGTTCCTCGTTCCCGGGGAGCTGTTTTTT
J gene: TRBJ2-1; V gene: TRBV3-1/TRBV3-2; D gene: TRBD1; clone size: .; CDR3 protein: CASSQDPRTGDKQFF; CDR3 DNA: TGTGCCAGCAGCCAAGATCCAAGGACAGGAGACAAGCAGTTCTTC